A single sample is the source of the 25 T cell receptor beta chains below, sequenced in a study of PD-1 blockade in classical Hodgkin lymphoma. Time point described: cycle 4 day 1 (C4D1), after 5 to 7 weeks of nivolumab. Brentuximab vedotin exposure varied, and every patient relapsed after autologous stem cell transplantation. After PBMCs were thawed, their CD8+ T cells were isolated by magnetic negative selection. Clones were sequenced by immunoSEQ multiplex PCR, and TCRdb holds only the in-frame ones, with some missing. This table holds several thousand clones, less than 70% found once. The specimen comprised CD8+ T cells from blood, sampled before the fourth cycle of nivolumab. The receptors stem from a human donor with classical Hodgkin lymphoma.

This clone was observed a handful of times. The V call is TRBV27, the J call TRBJ2-7; 9 nucleotides match TRBD2. The CDR3 totals 15 residues. CDR1 is MNHEY, CDR2 SMNVEV, per germline (reference sequence). Trimming cost V 7 bases and J 0 bases; bases outside gene matches: 7. CDR3 nucleotide sequence: TGTGCCAGCATAGGGCTAGCGGGACACTCCTACGAGCAGTACTTC. It codes for CASIGLAGHSYEQYF.

The rearrangement links TRBV6-1 to TRBJ2-7; unclear D gene. Germline CDR1 reads MNHNS; CDR2 reads SASEGT. The CDR3 runs 14 residues. With 8 bases removed from V and 1 base from J, the gap between germline ends came to 15 bases. The CDR3 sequence is CASLRTDTSYEQYF. As DNA, the CDR3 is TGTGCCAGCTTGCGGACCGACACGTCCTACGAGCAGTACTTC.

The genes are TRBV7-8 and TRBJ1-3, with D possibly matching TRBD1 (5 bases). With 1 base removed from V and 0 bases from J, the gap between germline ends came to 13 bases. Germline lookup yields CDR1 SGHVS and CDR2 FQNEAQ. CDR3 length equals 17 residues. The CDR3 DNA sequence: TGTGCCAGCAGCTTAGGGCAGGGTCTCTACTCTGGAAACACCATATATTTT. This codes for CASSLGQGLYSGNTIYF.

By frequency in the sample, this clone is medium-sized. V is TRBV6-6 and J is TRBJ1-2; D gene uncertain. This CDR3 comprises 11 residues. CDR1 is MNHNY, CDR2 SVGAGI, per germline (reference sequence). V dropped 9 bases and J dropped 3 bases, with 8 bases sitting between them. CDR3 nucleotide sequence: TGTGCCAGTACGAGAGACTATGGCTACACCTTC. Protein: CASTRDYGYTF.

This chain links TRBV27 with TRBJ2-2, with 8 bases aligning to TRBD2. V lost 3 bases to trimming and J lost 5 bases; unmatched junction nucleotides: 5. The CDR3 has 15 amino acids. CDR1 and CDR2 (germline): MNHEY, SMNVEV (reference sequence). The DNA for the CDR3 is TGTGCCAGCAGTTTTGCGCGGGAGGTAACCGGGGAGCTGTTTTTT. Amino acid sequence: CASSFAREVTGELFF.

The rearrangement joins TRBV7-2 to TRBJ2-3, with D possibly called TRBD1 or TRBD2 (6 bases each). Trimming left V 1 base short and J 2 bases short, with 16 bases between. Germline lookup yields CDR1 SGHTA and CDR2 FQGNSA. CDR3 length: 17 amino acids. The CDR3, as DNA: TGTGCCAGCAGCTTAGAGGAGGGGGACTTTCCCACAGATACGCAGTATTTT. Protein product: CASSLEEGDFPTDTQYF.

The CDR3 coding sequence is TGTGCCAGCAGTCCCGGGACAGGGCTCTCCTACGAGCAGTACTTC. This encodes CASSPGTGLSYEQYF. The genes are TRBV27 and TRBJ2-7, with TRBD1 matching over 9 bases. CDR1 is MNHEY and CDR2 is SMNVEV in the germline V gene (reference sequence). Trimming cost V 5 bases and J 0 bases; bases outside gene matches: 5. CDR3 size: 15 residues.

This chain uses TRBV5-6 with TRBJ1-1; 8 bases align to TRBD1. The trim removed 0 bases at V and 1 base at J, leaving 2 bases unmatched. The CDR3 extends over 15 amino acids. Germline lookup yields CDR1 SGHDT and CDR2 YYEEEE. CDR3 DNA: TGTGCCAGCAGCTTGGGACAGGGGACGAACACTGAAGCTTTCTTT. Protein product: CASSLGQGTNTEAFF.

The chain has TRBV5-4 and TRBJ2-7; 10 nucleotides match TRBD2. V lost 3 bases to trimming and J lost 1 base; unmatched junction nucleotides: 7. Germline assignment: CDR1 SGHNT and CDR2 YYREEE (reference sequence). The CDR3 is 16 amino acids. CDR3 coding DNA: TGTGCCAGCAGCTCTACCGGGACTAGCGTTTCCTACGAGCAGTACTTC. It is translated as CASSSTGTSVSYEQYF. The variable domain in full, with the rest retrieved from reference TRBV5-4 and TRBJ2-7, is ETGVTQSPTHLIKTRGQQVTLRCSSQSGHNTVSWYQQALGQGPQFIFQYYREEENGRGNFPPRFSGLQFPNYSSELNVNALELDDSALYLCASSSTGTSVSYEQYFGPGTRLTVT.

The chain has TRBV15 and TRBJ1-1; possible D gene TRBD1, 6 bases. From germline, CDR1 is LNHNV and CDR2 YYDKDF (reference sequence). V gave up 0 bases and J gave up 7 bases, with 12 bases separating them. The CDR3 sequence is 14 residues long. CDR3 amino acids: CATSRDQVQGEAFF. The DNA of the CDR3 is TGTGCCACCAGCAGAGATCAGGTACAGGGTGAAGCTTTCTTT.

The gene calls are TRBV29-1 and TRBJ2-7; 7 bases fit TRBD1. The germline gives CDR1 SQVTM, CDR2 ANQGSEA. The V gene end was trimmed by 0 bases and the J gene end by 3 bases; junction bases not matched to a gene: 8. This CDR3 comprises 15 residues. The CDR3 DNA reads TGCAGCGTTGAAGATCGAGGGCAGGGGGTCTACGAGCAGTACTTC. Its translation is CSVEDRGQGVYEQYF.

This clone was counted between two and nine times. The rearrangement joins TRBV28 to TRBJ2-2; D might be TRBD2 (5 bases). This CDR3 is built from 16 residues. Germline-derived CDR1 and CDR2 are MDHEN and SYDVKM. With 7 bases removed from V and 0 bases from J, the gap between germline ends came to 15 bases. CDR3 DNA sequence: TGTGCCAGCACCTTGGAGGCGGGCCCGAACACCGGGGAGCTGTTTTTT. Amino acid sequence: CASTLEAGPNTGELFF. Complete variable domain (other parts from reference TRBV28 and TRBJ2-2): DVKVTQSSRYLVKRTGEKVFLECVQDMDHENMFWYRQDPGLGLRLIYFSYDVKMKEKGDIPEGYSVSREKKERFSLILESASTNQTSMYLCASTLEAGPNTGELFFGEGSRLTVL.

The V and J genes are TRBV6-1 and TRBJ1-1; tentatively, D is TRBD1 (6 bases). Per the germline V gene, CDR1 is MNHNS and CDR2 is SASEGT. This CDR3 is built from 16 residues. V lost 6 bases and J lost 1, with 18 bases in between. The CDR3 is CASRETGPAWNTEAFF. CDR3 in DNA: TGTGCCAGCAGGGAAACAGGGCCGGCATGGAACACTGAAGCTTTCTTT.

This clone was recorded once. This chain connects TRBV4-2 to TRBJ2-1; 9 bases align to TRBD2. CDR1 is LGHNA, CDR2 YNFKEQ, per germline. The CDR3 is made up of 17 amino acids. The V gene end was trimmed by 4 bases and the J gene end by 7 bases; junction bases not matched to a gene: 14. The CDR3 protein is CASSRISGGVGGNEQFF. The CDR3 bases are TGTGCCAGCAGCCGTATTAGCGGGGGAGTGGGGGGGAATGAGCAGTTCTTC.

The chain uses TRBV14 and TRBJ2-1; no firm D call. CDR1 is SGHDN and CDR2 is FVKESK in the germline V gene. V gave up 1 base and J gave up 3 bases, with 7 bases separating them. This CDR3 has 14 residues. CDR3 sequence: CASSQVRYYNEQFF. For the CDR3, the DNA is TGTGCCAGCAGCCAAGTTAGATACTACAATGAGCAGTTCTTC.

A few counts support this clone. V usage is TRBV15 and J usage is TRBJ1-2; 7 bases match TRBD1. V lost 5 bases, J lost 7 bases, and 13 bases stayed unmatched. The CDR3 runs to 15 residues. Per the germline V gene, CDR1 is LNHNV and CDR2 is YYDKDF (reference sequence). CDR3: CATSRLGEGALGYTF. CDR3 in DNA: TGTGCCACCAGCCGTCTAGGCGAGGGGGCGCTTGGCTACACCTTC.

The chain links TRBV27 to TRBJ2-5, with 8 bases fitting TRBD1. With 2 bases clipped from V and 4 bases from J, the junction kept 0 bases outside the gene matches. CDR1 is MNHEY, CDR2 SMNVEV, per germline (reference sequence). This CDR3 is 13 amino acids long. CDR3: CASSLQGAETQYF. The CDR3 coding sequence is TGTGCCAGCAGTTTACAGGGGGCAGAGACCCAGTACTTC.

This chain connects TRBV4-1 to TRBJ2-7; the D gene is possibly TRBD2 (6 bases). Germline CDR1 is MGHRA and CDR2 is YSYEKL. This CDR3 region has 17 residues. V lost 1 base and J 1 base, leaving 17 bases between the germline ends. The CDR3 DNA reads as TGCGCCAGCAGCCAAGCACACGGACTAACCTTATCCTACGAGCAGTACTTC. Translating it yields CASSQAHGLTLSYEQYF.

The CDR3 protein is CASSGPNTGELFF. The CDR3 nucleotides are TGTGCCAGCAGCGGACCCAACACCGGGGAGCTGTTTTTT. The rearrangement uses TRBV9 and TRBJ2-2, with D unresolved. The germline V gene has CDR1 SGDLS and CDR2 YYNGEE. The V and J ends lost 3 bases and 2 bases respectively, with 5 bases between them. The CDR3 is 13 amino acids.

In its sample, this clone was seen once. The chain joins TRBV4-2 to TRBJ2-7; 9 bases are shared with TRBD1. The ends lost 0 bases at V and 3 bases at J; junction bases unmatched: 9. Germline V gives CDR1 LGHNA, CDR2 YNFKEQ. The CDR3 consists of 17 residues. CDR3 in DNA: TGTGCCAGCAGCCAAGAGCCTACCGGGACAGGGTTCTACGAGCAGTACTTC. It yields the protein CASSQEPTGTGFYEQYF.

This clone was recorded once. The genes are TRBV27 and TRBJ2-1; D possibly matches TRBD1 or TRBD2 (5 bases each). Looked up from germline, CDR1 is MNHEY and CDR2 is SMNVEV (reference sequence). V was pared by 5 bases and J by 5 bases, with 16 bases between. The CDR3 covers 15 residues. The CDR3 region has the DNA TGTGCCAGCAGTCCCAGGGACGTACAAAACAATGAGCAGTTCTTC. Translation: CASSPRDVQNNEQFF.

The chain employs TRBV5-1 and TRBJ2-2, with D hard to call. V lost 7 bases and J lost 1, with 8 bases in between. This CDR3 is 13 amino acids long. The V gene's germline CDR1 is SGHRS and CDR2 YFSETQ. CDR3 sequence: CASGLENTGELFF. CDR3 sequence (DNA): TGCGCCAGCGGGCTGGAGAACACCGGGGAGCTGTTTTTT.

This clone was counted between two and nine times. V and J are TRBV4-1 and TRBJ2-3, with D possibly TRBD2 on 5 matching bases. CDR1 is MGHRA, CDR2 YSYEKL, per germline. Trimming removed 4 bases at V and 2 bases at J, with 19 bases between. There are 17 residues in the CDR3. The CDR3 loop is CASSPYGSSGYTDTQYF. CDR3 nucleotide sequence: TGCGCCAGCAGCCCCTATGGGTCGTCGGGATACACAGATACGCAGTATTTT.

This chain joins TRBV7-6 and TRBJ2-1; D is unclear. The CDR3 loop spans 14 amino acids. CDR1 and CDR2 from the germline V gene are SGHVS and FNYEAQ. Trimming pared 1 base from V and 5 bases from J, leaving 9 bases between. The CDR3 protein is CASSLEADNNEQFF. For the CDR3, the DNA is TGTGCCAGCAGCTTAGAGGCCGACAACAATGAGCAGTTCTTC.

This clone came up a few times. J is TRBJ2-5 and V is TRBV5-5; 7 nucleotides agree with TRBD1. V shed 4 bases, J shed 1 base, and the junction held 4 bases outside the gene matches. The germline gives CDR1 SGHKS, CDR2 YYEKEE (reference sequence). This CDR3 spans 14 amino acids. This chain's CDR3 is CASSPWDSQETQYF. CDR3 in DNA: TGTGCCAGCAGCCCCTGGGACAGCCAAGAGACCCAGTACTTC.